The subject of this entry is one T cell receptor beta chain. Antigen unknown. Mismatch with germline at one junction end may stem from a read error. The entry originates in a study of tumor-infiltrating lymphocytes in primary liver carcinoma. Study as a whole: The patients included men and women who were aged 30 to 69 years. Stage T1-T3 N0M0 tumors measured about 4 to 11 cm at most. Read depth, roughly 3.65 to 8 million productive TCRbeta reads, did not differ significantly between tissues. Study-wide findings and caveats: The study found tumor-adjacent and tumor-blood pairs overlapped less than tumor region pairs.

CDR1 is MGHRA, CDR2 YSYEKL, per germline. CDR3 length: 18 amino acids. From unsorted bulk tissue weighing about 17-30 mg, DNA and RNA were co-extracted. TCR beta cDNA came from 400 to 500 ng total RNA, primed with a constant-region primer. Construction of TCR beta libraries relied on three successive nested multiplex PCR rounds employing slightly modified ARM-PCR. Investigators reported that the first two PCR rounds, at roughly 10 cycles each, used TRBV1-TRBV30 forward primers with a C-beta reverse primer. TCRdb re-called the multiplex PCR reads through MiXCR, storing one row per CDR3 protein. The profile shows over 100,000 distinct CDR3 sequences, about two thirds of them singletons.

The rearrangement uses TRBV4-1 and TRBJ1-1; D remains ambiguous. Sequencing was performed on tumor-adjacent normal liver tissue. The receptor's source is an older woman with primary liver carcinoma and hepatitis B virus infection. This CDR3 is CSSSLTPDETPLNTEAFF. In nucleotides, the CDR3 is TGCTCCAGCAGCCTAACACCTGACGAGACACCTCTGAACACTGAAGCTTTCTTT.